A selection of T cell receptor beta chains follows, all from one sample in a study of CD8 T cells in ankylosing spondylitis. One entry per CDR3 protein results from TCRdb running MiXCR on the 5' RACE reads. This table holds over 400,000 distinct CDR3 sequences, approximately 26% found once. Sequenced input: blood, either unsorted or a sorted T cell fraction (not recorded which). The receptors shown here come from a male donor with ankylosing spondylitis. Both conserved end residues are part of each CDR3. D genes are given only for firm matches. Clone size is shown for a subset of rows, as once, few, many or a class of expanded clone.

v_gene	len	j_gene	abundance	d_gene	CDR3aa	CDR3nt
TRBV5-8	16	TRBJ2-5	NA	TRBD2	CASSLDRGRYQETQYF	TGTGCCAGCAGCTTGGATCGCGGGAGGTACCAAGAGACCCAGTACTTC
TRBV30	15	TRBJ1-2	NA	TRBD1	CAWSRDRGGSYGYTF	TGTGCCTGGTCCCGGGACAGGGGAGGGAGCTATGGCTACACCTTC
TRBV7-2	17	TRBJ2-5	NA	TRBD2	CASSSAPRAGASETQYF	TGTGCCAGCAGCTCTGCCCCAAGGGCGGGAGCCTCAGAGACCCAGTACTTC
TRBV3-1	16	TRBJ2-1	NA	NA	CASSPYMGGGSNEQFF	TGTGCCAGCAGCCCGTACATGGGGGGCGGGAGTAATGAGCAGTTCTTC
TRBV7-7	14	TRBJ2-3	few	TRBD2	CASSSSGTTATQYF	TGTGCCAGCAGCTCTAGCGGAACCACGGCTACGCAGTATTTT
TRBV3-1	12	TRBJ2-1	NA	NA	CASSQGLDEQFF	TGTGCCAGCAGCCAAGGACTCGATGAGCAGTTCTTC
TRBV11-2	16	TRBJ1-4	NA	NA	CASSFGSRSPNEKLFF	TGTGCCAGCAGCTTCGGCAGTAGAAGCCCTAATGAAAAACTGTTTTTT
TRBV9	13	TRBJ2-5	few	NA	CASSVDGMETQYF	TGTGCCAGCAGCGTTGACGGGATGGAGACCCAGTACTTC
TRBV7-2	15	TRBJ2-1	few	NA	CASSLGGTQNNEQFF	TGTGCCAGCAGCTTAGGCGGGACCCAAAACAATGAGCAGTTCTTC
TRBV4-2	14	TRBJ2-3	few	NA	CASSQDGVAGTQYF	TGTGCCAGCAGCCAAGATGGGGTGGCTGGTACGCAGTATTTT